These 4 T cell receptor beta chains came from one sample sequenced in a study of beta chain features in type 1 diabetes. Regarding the study as a whole: People with Type 1 diabetes carried modestly yet significantly shorter TCRB CDR3s in all four CD4+ subsets.

For these TCRs, the target antigens are not known. Isolated RNA was reverse transcribed in full, so expressed TCRB transcripts were sequenced. Data came from immunoSEQ multiplex PCR; TCRdb stores just in-frame clones and leaves some out. The sample contains roughly 260,000 clones, around 9.9% of which appear only once. Sequenced input: naive CD4+ T cells from blood. These receptors were collected from a man in his thirties or forties with type 1 diabetes.

The J gene is TRBJ2-1, the V gene TRBV7-2; D is unclear. The CDR3 extends over 14 amino acids. V lost 7 bases to trimming and J lost 2 bases, with 12 bases between them. Germline CDR1 reads SGHTA; CDR2 reads FQGNSA. The CDR3 DNA sequence: TGTGCCAGCACCCCCTCGCGGACCTACAATGAGCAGTTCTTC. Translating it yields CASTPSRTYNEQFF.

This clone was seen more than once but under ten times. The V and J genes are TRBV5-1 and TRBJ2-6; TRBD1 is a possible D gene (6 bases). Germline V gene sequence: CDR1 SGHRS, CDR2 YFSETQ. Deletions cut 0 bases from V and 0 bases from J, with 13 bases between. The CDR3 consists of 18 residues. The CDR3 loop reads CASSLVGTLVSGANVLTF. DNA for the CDR3: TGCGCCAGCAGCTTGGTAGGGACACTTGTCTCTGGGGCCAACGTCCTGACTTTC.

The chain links TRBV29-1 to TRBJ2-7; D is perhaps TRBD1 (5 bases). Germline-derived CDR1 and CDR2 are SQVTM and ANQGSEA. The CDR3 runs to 13 residues. V was cut by 7 bases and J by 2 bases, with 15 bases left in between. The CDR3 loop reads CSAVNDSPYEQYF. In DNA, the CDR3 is TGCAGCGCCGTAAATGACAGCCCCTACGAGCAGTACTTC.

CDR3 in DNA: TGTGCCAGCAGCGTTCTCCCTCGGGACAATGAGCAGTTCTTC. Translated, it gives CASSVLPRDNEQFF. This chain uses TRBV9 with TRBJ2-1; no reliable D call. The CDR3 consists of 14 residues. V lost 2 bases, J lost 5 bases, and 11 bases lay in between. CDR1 SGDLS and CDR2 YYNGEE come from the germline V gene. The full variable domain, with the rest looked up from reference TRBV9 and TRBJ2-1, is DSGVTQTPKHLITATGQRVTLRCSPRSGDLSVYWYQQSLDQGLQFLIQYYNGEERAKGNILERFSAQQFPDLHSELNLSSLELGDSALYFCASSVLPRDNEQFFGPGTRLTVL.